Shown below are 32 T cell receptor beta chains from a single sample sequenced in a study of monozygotic twins with inflammatory bowel disease. TCRdb reprocessed the 5' RACE reads; each CDR3 protein has one entry and no DNA is given. Its listing shows some 200,000 distinct CDR3 sequences. Sequencing was performed on blood. These receptors were collected from a human donor with ulcerative colitis or Crohn's disease, or a healthy co-twin of an affected twin (not recorded which).

V usage is TRBV7-6 and J usage is TRBJ1-1; there is no DNA to check the TCRdb D call of TRBD1. Germline CDR1 and CDR2: SGHVS and FNYEAQ. The CDR3 runs 16 residues. The CDR3 here is CASSLALAGTNTEAFF.

The rearrangement uses TRBV20-1 and TRBJ2-5. Germline V CDR1 and CDR2: DFQATT, SNEGSKA (reference sequence). The CDR3 totals 12 residues. This CDR3 reads CSAGRVGETQYF.

V and J are TRBV20-1 and TRBJ2-3; there is no DNA to check the TCRdb D call of TRBD2. Germline loops: CDR1 DFQATT, CDR2 SNEGSKA (reference sequence). The CDR3 runs to 18 residues. The CDR3 loop is CSVRLAGDIHYSTDTQYF.

The J gene is TRBJ1-1, the V gene TRBV18; TCRdb proposes TRBD1, but this gene call is untestable without DNA. The CDR3 covers 14 residues. The germline CDR1 and CDR2 sequences are KGHSH and LQKENI. The CDR3 loop reads CASSPLQGADEAFF. The full variable domain, with the rest looked up from reference TRBV18 and TRBJ1-1, is NAGVMQNPRHLVRRRGQEARLRCSPMKGHSHVYWYRQLPEEGLKFMVYLQKENIIDESGMPKERFSAEFPKEGPSILRIQQVVRGDSAAYFCASSPLQGADEAFFGQGTRLTVV.

The rearrangement joins TRBV7-2 to TRBJ1-2. This CDR3 has 14 amino acids. CDR1 SGHTA and CDR2 FQGNSA come from the germline V gene. CDR3 protein: CASSPSGEGYGYTF.

This CDR3 is CSVAGGRGTDTQYF. The V gene is TRBV29-1, the J gene TRBJ2-3; the TCRdb D gene call, TRBD1, has no DNA to confirm it. CDR3 length: 14 residues. Germline CDR1 is SQVTM and CDR2 is ANQGSEA.

This chain connects TRBV18 to TRBJ2-5; TCRdb selects TRBD1, and the lack of DNA leaves this call unchecked. CDR1 and CDR2 from the germline V gene are KGHSH and LQKENI. This CDR3 spans 15 amino acids. The CDR3: CASSPPVEGVETQYF. Combining the CDR3 with reference TRBV18 and TRBJ2-5 gives the whole variable domain NAGVMQNPRHLVRRRGQEARLRCSPMKGHSHVYWYRQLPEEGLKFMVYLQKENIIDESGMPKERFSAEFPKEGPSILRIQQVVRGDSAAYFCASSPPVEGVETQYFGPGTRLLVL.

The rearrangement joins TRBV12-3 or TRBV12-4 to TRBJ1-5. The CDR3 has 14 amino acids. The CDR3 loop reads CASSVRDGRGPQHF.

This chain links TRBV12-3 or TRBV12-4 with TRBJ1-5; the TRBD1 assignment by TCRdb is unverifiable without DNA. CDR3 length: 13 residues. This CDR3 reads CASGGQTNQPQHF.

V usage is TRBV18 and J usage is TRBJ1-2. There are 17 residues in the CDR3. The germline V gene has CDR1 KGHSH and CDR2 LQKENI. The CDR3 loop is CASSPSTGRALIYGYTF.

The rearrangement joins TRBV4-1 to TRBJ1-6; TCRdb outputs TRBD1, but without DNA this stays unchecked. Germline CDR1 is MGHRA and CDR2 is YSYEKL. This CDR3 region has 17 residues. CDR3: CASSPAGGVTYNSPLHF.

The chain is built from TRBV20-1 and TRBJ1-5; TCRdb names TRBD1, which stays unverified in the absence of DNA. The length of the CDR3 is 14 residues. CDR1 DFQATT and CDR2 SNEGSKA come from the germline V gene (reference sequence). The chain's CDR3 is CSAGGTGLGQPQHF.

The chain joins TRBV7-2 to TRBJ1-5. From germline, CDR1 is SGHTA and CDR2 FQGNSA. There are 13 residues in the CDR3. CDR3 protein: CASSLRGNQPQHF.

This chain joins TRBV5-1 and TRBJ1-2; checking the TCRdb D call of TRBD1 is not possible without DNA. The length of the CDR3 is 14 residues. Germline V gene lookup returns CDR1 SGHRS and CDR2 YFSETQ. CDR3: CASSLEGTGYGYTF.

The CDR3 spells CASSPDREANTGELFF. The chain has TRBV7-9 and TRBJ2-2; TCRdb lists TRBD1, though no DNA is available to test this call. The CDR3 consists of 16 residues. The germline gives CDR1 SEHNR, CDR2 FQNEAQ (reference sequence).

The chain recombines TRBV27 with TRBJ2-7; as DNA is missing, the TRBD1 call by TCRdb cannot be tested. The CDR3 totals 21 residues. Germline-derived CDR1 and CDR2 are MNHEY and SMNVEV (reference sequence). CDR3 protein: CASSLSSRGLGQGTWAYEQYF.

This chain connects TRBV3-1 to TRBJ2-7; TCRdb indicates TRBD1, and absent DNA this call remains unverified. This CDR3 comprises 15 residues. The V gene's germline CDR1 is LGHDT and CDR2 YNNKEL (reference sequence). The CDR3 loop reads CASSRKQDATYEQYF.

This chain uses TRBV5-1 with TRBJ2-2; TCRdb's D call of TRBD1 is untestable without DNA. The CDR3 has 14 amino acids. The germline V gene encodes CDR1 SGHRS and CDR2 YFSETQ. CDR3 amino acids: CASSFKGSTGELFF. The entire variable domain, with the rest obtained from reference TRBV5-1 and TRBJ2-2, is as follows: KAGVTQTPRYLIKTRGQQVTLSCSPISGHRSVSWYQQTPGQGLQFLFEYFSETQRNKGNFPGRFSGRQFSNSRSEMNVSTLELGDSALYLCASSFKGSTGELFFGEGSRLTVL.

The genes are TRBV20-1 and TRBJ2-3; TCRdb's D gene call, TRBD1, goes unchecked for lack of DNA. The CDR3 totals 17 residues. Germline CDR1 reads DFQATT; CDR2 reads SNEGSKA (reference sequence). The CDR3 region is CSVQGGGAVSSTDTQYF.

V and J are TRBV4-2 and TRBJ2-3; TCRdb indicates TRBD2, and absent DNA this call remains unverified. This CDR3 has 15 amino acids. From germline, CDR1 is LGHNA and CDR2 YNFKEQ. CDR3 amino acids: CASSQASVGGVGQYF.

This sequence joins TRBV15 and TRBJ1-5; TCRdb calls TRBD1, which cannot be checked without DNA. This CDR3 region has 15 residues. Germline V gives CDR1 LNHNV, CDR2 YYDKDF (reference sequence). CDR3 in amino acids: CATSEGQGVNQPQHF.

This chain connects TRBV5-4 to TRBJ1-1. The germline CDR1 and CDR2 sequences are SGHNT and YYREEE (reference sequence). The CDR3 is 13 residues long. CDR3 loop: CASSSFLNTEAFF. The full variable domain, its missing parts supplied by reference TRBV5-4 and TRBJ1-1, is ETGVTQSPTHLIKTRGQQVTLRCSSQSGHNTVSWYQQALGQGPQFIFQYYREEENGRGNFPPRFSGLQFPNYSSELNVNALELDDSALYLCASSSFLNTEAFFGQGTRLTVV.

The chain links TRBV12-3 or TRBV12-4 to TRBJ1-2; TCRdb outputs TRBD1, but without DNA this stays unchecked. The CDR3 covers 12 residues. The CDR3 here is CASRGTGGSHTF.

The chain has TRBV3-1 and TRBJ1-6. Germline loops: CDR1 LGHDT, CDR2 YNNKEL (reference sequence). The CDR3 is 14 residues long. CDR3 amino acids: CASSQGADYSPLHF.

V gene TRBV10-3 combines with J gene TRBJ1-5; TCRdb's D call of TRBD1 is untestable without DNA. Germline CDR1 and CDR2: ENHRY and SYGVKD. CDR3 size: 13 residues. CDR3 loop: CAIRGAENQPQHF.

The genes are TRBV19 and TRBJ2-2; the D gene TCRdb calls, TRBD2, cannot be checked with no DNA. Germline lookup yields CDR1 LNHDA and CDR2 SQIVND (reference sequence). The CDR3 runs 15 residues. CDR3 protein: CASTSAGGPNGELFF.

The chain recombines TRBV18 with TRBJ1-5; TCRdb gives TRBD1 as the D gene, but with no DNA this cannot be confirmed. This CDR3 has 14 residues. Germline-derived CDR1 and CDR2 are KGHSH and LQKENI. The CDR3 region is CASSGNRGGQPQHF.

The chain has TRBV11-2 and TRBJ1-2. Per germline, CDR1 SGHAT and CDR2 FQNNGV. The CDR3 has 14 residues. Here the CDR3 reads CASSQAGERYGYTF.

The chain is built from TRBV11-2 and TRBJ2-5; there is no DNA to check the TCRdb D call of TRBD1. This CDR3 spans 16 amino acids. The germline gives CDR1 SGHAT, CDR2 FQNNGV. CDR3 protein: CASSLGNRGLQETQYF.

The chain has TRBV27 and TRBJ2-3; TCRdb's assignment of TRBD2 cannot be checked, as there is no DNA. The CDR3 loop spans 13 amino acids. The V gene's germline CDR1 is MNHEY and CDR2 SMNVEV (reference sequence). CDR3 residues: CASSNHPADTQYF.

V gene TRBV27 combines with J gene TRBJ2-1; TCRdb lists TRBD2, though no DNA is available to test this call. The length of the CDR3 is 12 residues. The germline V gene has CDR1 MNHEY and CDR2 SMNVEV (reference sequence). The CDR3 reads CASTLPSGVQFF.

This chain uses TRBV5-1 with TRBJ2-3; the TCRdb D gene call, TRBD2, has no DNA to confirm it. Per germline, CDR1 SGHRS and CDR2 YFSETQ. This CDR3 has 16 amino acids. CDR3 region: CASSFQTSGGADTQYF.